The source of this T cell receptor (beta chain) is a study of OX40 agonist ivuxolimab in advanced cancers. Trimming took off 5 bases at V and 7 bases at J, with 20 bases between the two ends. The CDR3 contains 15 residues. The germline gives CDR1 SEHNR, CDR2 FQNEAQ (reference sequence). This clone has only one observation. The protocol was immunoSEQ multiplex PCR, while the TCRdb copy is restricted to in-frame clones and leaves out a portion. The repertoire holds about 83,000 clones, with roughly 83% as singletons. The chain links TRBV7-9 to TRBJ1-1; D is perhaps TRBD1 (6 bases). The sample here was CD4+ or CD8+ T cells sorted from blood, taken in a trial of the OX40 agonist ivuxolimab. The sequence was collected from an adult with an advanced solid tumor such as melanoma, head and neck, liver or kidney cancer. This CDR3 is CASSQLRFGGGEAFF. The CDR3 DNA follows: TGTGCCAGCAGCCAGTTACGGTTCGGGGGCGGTGAAGCTTTCTTT.